This TCR beta chain was captured by sequencing in a study of molecular identifiers for immune sequencing clone quantification. Each CDR3 protein is one row after TCRdb ran MiXCR on the PCR reads. The sample lists tens of thousands of distinct CDR3 sequences; about 20% were seen once. This clonotype has only a few counts. The CDR3 consists of 14 residues. V dropped 6 bases and J dropped 2; count of bases not matched to a gene: 5. This receptor was identified in a human donor in good health. Some libraries in this study had Jurkat cell RNA spiked in. The source material was naive CD8+ T cells from blood, with Jurkat cell RNA spiked in. Subset of the sample: FACS-sorted CD8+CD4-CCR7+CD45RA+ naive T cells. This chain links TRBV12-3 or TRBV12-4 with TRBJ1-1, with 8 positions matching TRBD1. This CDR3 reads CASRSPGGNTEAFF. CDR3 DNA: TGTGCCAGCAGATCCCCAGGGGGCAACACTGAAGCTTTCTTT.